This T cell receptor (beta chain) was sequenced for a study of blood T cell repertoires in COVID-19 (dated by TCRdb to the early 2020s). About the investigation overall: Samples from collaborators originated in the United States, Italy and Spain and spanned both the acute and convalescent phases of COVID-19. The prospective study material was composed of cDNA or gDNA derived from T cells, B-cell-depleted T cells, or PBMCs. The dataset comprised deeply sampled blood TCRbeta repertoires from subjects exposed to, actively infected with, or recovered from COVID-19. The repertoires were made available in a free public database intended to serve as a resource for research on the immune response to SARS-CoV-2. The samples were drawn from the first 160 participants of the ongoing ImmuneRACE study and from some 1,300 subjects provided by 6 global collaborators. Sample metadata almost always included a de-identified subject ID, COVID-19 status, age in years and sex. HLA class I and class II types, where available, came from metadata supplied by the sample provider rather than from assay-based typing. Paper-wide results and their limitations: The amount of clinical and demographic metadata varied by source and participant and was provided uncurated.

TCRbeta CDR3 regions were amplified from genomic DNA using the immunoSEQ Assay, a bias-controlled multiplex PCR. In the original analysis: Within the assay, amplification of reference gene primers was used to estimate how many nucleated cells each sample contained. To quantify the absolute abundance of each unique TCRbeta CDR3 rearrangement, sequence reads were collapsed and filtered. For each sample, productive Simpson clonality was calculated as the square root of Simpson's diversity index over productive rearrangements. TCRdb took this table from immuneACCESS and kept in-frame rearrangements with V and J called. Such tables lack part of the clones; where checked against another copy, unresolved V genes explain under half of the gap, and the rest is unexplained. Clone size and V and J calls were adopted from that table, with D and trimming inferred from the DNA. The sample table lists under 250,000 clones, roughly 85% of them with a count of one. Roughly 3.2% of the sample is held by the ten biggest clonotypes.

As encoded in the germline V gene (reference sequence), CDR1 is LNHNV while CDR2 is YYDKDF. Cut back by 2 bases and 6 bases, the V and J ends lie 13 bases apart. From cysteine to phenylalanine, the CDR3 is 14 amino acids long. The read is trimmed to its CDR3 DNA, 42 bases read in frame from base 1. As concerns this clone: What antigen it recognizes has not been identified. Base qualities were left out, and no much larger clone turns up one base away.

Collaborating institutions collected whole blood in K2EDTA tubes following their own protocols. For TCRbeta analysis, collaborator samples were shipped as frozen whole blood, as isolated PBMCs, or as DNA extracted from either sample type. The sequenced sample was peripheral blood. The sequence links TRBV15 to TRBJ1-2, with TRBD1 as a weak D call on 6 bases. The clonotype was recovered from a woman aged 18 to 35 with acute or convalescent COVID-19. The nucleotide sequence is TGTGCCACCAGCAGACACCGGGACAAGGATGGCTACACCTTC. The resulting protein is CATSRHRDKDGYTF.